This T cell receptor (beta chain) was sequenced in a study of blood T cells in healthy people across ages. Findings and caveats of the study: There were more naive CD4+ cells and higher diversity in long-lived donors than in aged donors. In older individuals, TCR beta diversity per million T cells was lower, falling roughly linearly with age.

The CDR3 has 15 residues. After removal of 5 bases from V and 8 bases from J, the junction contained 12 bases not matched to a gene. Germline V gene lookup returns CDR1 SGHAT and CDR2 FQNNGV. This clonotype was observed a few times. Its antigen is currently unknown. Sample-barcoded 5' priming and a J-beta primer mix drove a second PCR of roughly 7 to 11 cycles. One entry per CDR3 protein, called by TCRdb with MiXCR from the 5' RACE reads. In the table there are approximately 960,000 distinct CDR3 sequences, almost 30% of which are singletons. This sample was also put to use in a study of T cells of mothers and their children. That source adds: From each mother came over 9 million TCR beta CDR3 reads, and from each child came a few million. It was found that thymic selection shapes TCR recombination output similarly in related and unrelated pairs.

V gene TRBV11-2 combines with J gene TRBJ2-1; 7 nucleotides line up with TRBD2. This TCR derives from a woman aged 40 to 50 in good health. Sample: blood. CDR3 DNA sequence: TGTGCCAGCAGCACAGCGGGACGGCGAGTGGATGAGCAGTTCTTC. Residues: CASSTAGRRVDEQFF. The whole variable domain, remainder taken from reference TRBV11-2 and TRBJ2-1, is EAGVAQSPRYKIIEKRQSVAFWCNPISGHATLYWYQQILGQGPKLLIQFQNNGVVDDSQLPKDRFSAERLKGVDSTLKIQPAKLEDSAVYLCASSTAGRRVDEQFFGPGTRLTVL.